The present TCR beta chain was sequenced within a study of cytomegalovirus exposure and HLA in healthy donors. Study details: An early release of data contained around 80 million unique TCRs, which came from HLA-typed donors.

Germline V lookup: CDR1 KGHSH, CDR2 LQKENI. This CDR3 contains 14 residues. The V gene lost 3 bases and the J gene lost 7 bases, with 13 bases spanning the gap. On this clone: Antigen specificity is unknown.

It was with 60 Vbeta and 13 Jbeta primers that the PCR ran. The protocol was immunoSEQ multiplex PCR, while the TCRdb copy is restricted to in-frame clones and leaves out a portion. The sample has roughly 150,000 clones, around 80% seen once; the top ten hold approximately 4.3%. Points from the study as a whole: Reported findings show TCR beta sequences accurately forecast HLA-A and HLA-B alleles in most subjects.

The chain is built from TRBV18 and TRBJ1-5; no clear D. Sequenced sample: PBMCs. The sequence derives from a man aged 25-40 years in good health. DNA for the CDR3: TGTGCCAGCTCACCCTCGGGAGTGGGGCAGCCCCAGCATTTT. Its protein is CASSPSGVGQPQHF.